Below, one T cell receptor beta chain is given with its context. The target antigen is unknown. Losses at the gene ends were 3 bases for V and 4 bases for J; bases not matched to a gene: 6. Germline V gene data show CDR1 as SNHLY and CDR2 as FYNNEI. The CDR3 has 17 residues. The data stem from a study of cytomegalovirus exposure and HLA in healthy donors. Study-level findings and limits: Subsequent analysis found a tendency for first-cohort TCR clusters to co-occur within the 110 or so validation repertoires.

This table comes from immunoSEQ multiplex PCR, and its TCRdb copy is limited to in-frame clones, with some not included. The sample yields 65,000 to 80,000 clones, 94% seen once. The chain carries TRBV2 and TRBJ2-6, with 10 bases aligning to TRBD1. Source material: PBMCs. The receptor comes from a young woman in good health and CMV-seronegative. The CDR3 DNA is TGTGCCAGCAGTGATGACAGGGGGCTAAAGGGGGCCAACGTCCTGACTTTC. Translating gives CASSDDRGLKGANVLTF.